This TCR beta chain was recovered during a study of shared clonotypes between healthy human individuals. V lost 6 bases and J lost 0; bases outside the gene matches: 9. Per the germline V gene, CDR1 is SQVTM and CDR2 is ANQGSEA. The CDR3 consists of 15 residues. Libraries were prepared by immunoSEQ multiplex PCR; TCRdb keeps only in-frame clonotypes and omits some of them. The table includes around 1,100,000 clones, 77% detected once. A CD45RA-negative memory subset and a CD45RA+ naive subset were separated from the CD4+ cells. The chain is built from TRBV29-1 and TRBJ2-5, with TRBD1 identical over 8 bases. This receptor was obtained from a young man in good health. Some clones in this sample may be carry-over from other donors' samples. The sequenced sample consisted of memory CD4+ T cells from PBMCs. The subset: CD45RA-negative fraction. The CDR3 protein is CSVDGQGTYQETQYF. The CDR3 DNA reads as TGCAGCGTGGACGGACAGGGCACTTACCAAGAGACCCAGTACTTC.